Below are 16 T cell receptor beta chains sequenced from a single sample in a study of T-cell reconstitution after alpha-beta-depleted transplantation in children. A TCRbeta library incorporating unique molecular identifiers was prepared. MiXCR, applied by TCRdb to the PCR reads, yields one record per CDR3 protein. The sample carries about 230,000 distinct CDR3 sequences, about 8.8% recorded once. The sample here was PBMCs from the stem cell graft donor, taken from the stem cell graft. These receptors were taken from a human donor who donated a stem cell graft to a child with SCID.

This clonotype was counted ten times or more. The chain couples TRBV6-1 to TRBJ2-2; 13 bases are a match to TRBD2. Germline CDR1 reads MNHNS; CDR2 reads SASEGT. The CDR3 is 15 residues long. V gave up 11 bases and J gave up 7 bases; unmatched junction bases: 10. The CDR3 DNA reads as TGTGCCGGAGGCTGGACTAGCGGGGGTATCGGGGAGCTGTTTTTT. Amino acids: CAGGWTSGGIGELFF.

This clonotype was seen many times. This CDR3 reads CASSVDSFGFNSPLHF. CDR3 sequence (DNA): TGTGCCAGCAGCGTAGACAGCTTCGGGTTTAATTCACCCCTCCACTTT. This chain uses TRBV9 with TRBJ1-6, with D hard to call. Between the trimmed V and J ends, which lost 0 bases and 6 bases, there was a span of 13 bases. Germline CDR1 is SGDLS and CDR2 is YYNGEE. The CDR3 has 16 residues.

This clonotype occurred many times. J is TRBJ1-1 and V is TRBV5-5, with D perhaps TRBD1 (6 bases). Germline V CDR1 and CDR2: SGHKS, YYEKEE (reference sequence). CDR3 length equals 15 residues. V was trimmed by 1 base and J by 5 bases, leaving 15 bases between them. CDR3 sequence: CASSLYPGAGTEAFF. For the CDR3, the DNA is TGTGCCAGCAGCTTGTACCCAGGGGCGGGGACTGAAGCTTTCTTT. Variable domain in full (rest from reference TRBV5-5 and TRBJ1-1): DAGVTQSPTHLIKTRGQQVTLRCSPISGHKSVSWYQQVLGQGPQFIFQYYEKEERGRGNFPDRFSARQFPNYSSELNVNALLLGDSALYLCASSLYPGAGTEAFFGQGTRLTVV.

This clonotype was found many times. J is TRBJ2-7 and V is TRBV5-1, with D perhaps TRBD1 (6 bases). Deletions cut 2 bases from V and 0 bases from J, with 9 bases between. The CDR3 is 14 amino acids. CDR1 and CDR2 from the germline V gene are SGHRS and YFSETQ. CDR3 sequence (DNA): TGCGCCAGCAGCTTAGAGGACAGCTCCTACGAGCAGTACTTC. It encodes CASSLEDSSYEQYF.

This clonotype was picked up many times. The V call is TRBV15, the J call TRBJ1-2, with 7 bases matching TRBD1. This CDR3 is 13 amino acids long. Germline V gene sequence: CDR1 LNHNV, CDR2 YYDKDF (reference sequence). J was trimmed by 2 bases and V by 3 bases; bases with no gene match: 0. In nucleotides, the CDR3 is TGTGCCACCAGCAGGGACAGGAACTATGGCTACACCTTC. Translation gives CATSRDRNYGYTF.

The CDR3 DNA reads as TGCGCCAGCAGCTTGGAAAGGGGACACGAGCAGTACTTC. Translated, it gives CASSLERGHEQYF. The V call is TRBV5-1, the J call TRBJ2-7; the D gene could be TRBD1 or TRBD2 (5 bases each). Trimming pared 0 bases from V and 5 bases from J, leaving 9 bases between. The germline gives CDR1 SGHRS, CDR2 YFSETQ. The CDR3 is 13 residues long.

This clonotype showed up many times. The rearrangement links TRBV20-1 to TRBJ1-2, with a possible D match to TRBD1 (5 bases). Between the trimmed V and J ends, which lost 2 bases and 4 bases, there was a span of 8 bases. CDR3 size: 12 residues. CDR1 and CDR2 from the germline V gene are DFQATT and SNEGSKA (reference sequence). The CDR3 sequence: CSARWGVYGYTF. CDR3 bases: TGCAGTGCTAGATGGGGCGTCTATGGCTACACCTTC.

There are many counts of this clonotype. The genes are TRBV27 and TRBJ2-3, with a possible D match to TRBD1 (5 bases). Per the germline V gene, CDR1 is MNHEY and CDR2 is SMNVEV (reference sequence). Trimming took 1 base from V and 0 from J, leaving 14 bases between them. The CDR3 runs to 17 residues. Written as DNA, the CDR3 is TGTGCCAGCAGTTTATTGCCGGGTCAGGGTAGCACAGATACGCAGTATTTT. Amino acids: CASSLLPGQGSTDTQYF.

This clonotype came up a few times. CDR3: CASSDGTSVTDTQYF. Here the CDR3 DNA reads TGTGCCAGCAGCGATGGGACTAGTGTCACGGATACGCAGTATTTT. V gene TRBV7-3 combines with J gene TRBJ2-3; TRBD2 matches 8 bases. The CDR3 totals 15 residues. J lost 6 bases, V lost 5 bases, and 10 bases had no gene match. Per the germline V gene, CDR1 is SGHTA and CDR2 is FQGTGA.

This clonotype was seen repeatedly, ten times or more. One end of the junction is discordant with germline, which a read error may explain. The gene calls are TRBV2 and TRBJ1-6; unclear D gene. Per the germline V gene, CDR1 is SNHLY and CDR2 is FYNNEI. The CDR3 sequence is 13 residues long. The CDR3 spells CASSGDGVSSLHF. CDR3 DNA sequence: TGTGCCAGCAGTGGAGACGGAGTTTCATCCCTCCACTTT.

This clonotype has ten or more counts. The V gene is TRBV19, the J gene TRBJ2-1; 8 bases align to TRBD2. The CDR3 consists of 14 residues. V trimming: 6 bases; J trimming: 1 base; junction bases outside the gene matches: 2. The germline CDR1 and CDR2 sequences are LNHDA and SQIVND (reference sequence). CDR3 sequence reads: CASSAGGSYNEQFF. The CDR3 nucleotides are TGTGCCAGTAGCGCGGGGGGTTCCTACAATGAGCAGTTCTTC.

There are many counts of this clonotype. This rearrangement joins TRBV20-1 to TRBJ2-4; D uncertain. V lost 3 bases and J lost 0, with 12 bases in between. Germline CDR1 is DFQATT and CDR2 is SNEGSKA (reference sequence). The CDR3 is 15 amino acids. CDR3 nucleotides: TGCAGTGCTAGTACAGTGGTCACAGCCAAAAACATTCAGTACTTC. Its translation: CSASTVVTAKNIQYF.

Concerning this clonotype: A much larger clone lies a single base off, so this may be a read error. This sequence joins TRBV20-1 and TRBJ1-5, with D tentatively TRBD1 (5 bases). Germline CDR1 is DFQATT and CDR2 is SNEGSKA (reference sequence). The CDR3 loop spans 14 amino acids. Trimming left V 4 bases short and J 7 bases short, with 17 bases between. The CDR3, as DNA: TGCAGTGCTATGACTTGGGACGGACTGCAGCCCCAGCATTTT. Translated: CSAMTWDGLQPQHF.

Many counts were recorded for this clonotype. The V and J genes are TRBV11-2 and TRBJ2-5; maybe TRBD1 (5 bases). From germline, CDR1 is SGHAT and CDR2 FQNNGV. V dropped 5 bases and J dropped 2 bases, with 15 bases sitting between them. This CDR3 spans 15 amino acids. The CDR3 spells CASSHRVTGQETQYF. The CDR3 nucleotides are TGTGCCAGCAGCCATAGAGTCACAGGACAAGAGACCCAGTACTTC.

This clonotype was recorded at least ten times. V is TRBV25-1 and J is TRBJ1-2; D remains ambiguous. This CDR3 contains 16 residues. Germline V gene sequence: CDR1 MGHDK, CDR2 SYGVNS. V dropped 3 bases and J dropped 6 bases, with 20 bases sitting between them. The CDR3 DNA reads TGTGCCAGCAGTGACGGACCGGGGTCGTCGGCTCATGGCTACACCTTC. Amino acids: CASSDGPGSSAHGYTF.

This clonotype showed up many times. The chain joins TRBV15 to TRBJ2-2; D is uncertain. The CDR3 covers 14 residues. Germline CDR1 LNHNV, CDR2 YYDKDF (reference sequence). Trimming shortened V by 3 bases and J by 6 bases, and 11 bases separated the two germline ends. The CDR3 loop is CATSSPLSPGELFF. CDR3 DNA: TGTGCCACCAGCAGCCCTCTTAGTCCCGGGGAGCTGTTTTTT.